The 13 T cell receptor beta chains below come from one sample, sequenced in a study of OX40 agonist ivuxolimab in advanced cancers. Assay: immunoSEQ multiplex PCR; the TCRdb copy retains only in-frame clones and omits some. The sample yields roughly 93,000 clones, around 92% seen once. This specimen was CD4+ or CD8+ T cells sorted from blood, taken in a trial of the OX40 agonist ivuxolimab. The source of these receptors is an adult with an advanced solid tumor such as melanoma, head and neck, liver or kidney cancer.

The rearrangement joins TRBV30 to TRBJ1-2, with TRBD1 matching 8 bases. Germline V CDR1 and CDR2: GTSNPN, SVGIG (reference sequence). J was trimmed by 4 bases and V by 7 bases; bases with no gene match: 5. This CDR3 comprises 12 residues. For the CDR3, the DNA is TGTGCCTCTCAGGGGGCGGGCTATGGCTACACCTTC. Translated: CASQGAGYGYTF. The whole variable domain, filled in from reference TRBV30 and TRBJ1-2, reads SQTIHQWPATLVQPVGSPLSLECTVEGTSNPNLYWYRQAAGRGLQLLFYSVGIGQISSEVPQNLSASRPQDRQFILSSKKLLLSDSGFYLCASQGAGYGYTFGSGTRLTVV.

V usage is TRBV14 and J usage is TRBJ2-7, with a possible D match to TRBD2 (6 bases). The germline V and J ends were trimmed by 4 bases and 5 bases, with 15 bases remaining between them. CDR1 and CDR2 (germline): SGHDN, FVKESK. The CDR3 is 14 residues long. CDR3 DNA sequence: TGTGCCAGCAGCCGGGACTCCTTCCCAGACGAGCAGTACTTC. The encoded protein is CASSRDSFPDEQYF.

This chain links TRBV2 with TRBJ2-1; TRBD2 agrees at 11 bases. Germline V lookup: CDR1 SNHLY, CDR2 FYNNEI. The J segment lost 1 base and the V segment lost 0 bases, leaving 2 bases of the junction unmatched. This CDR3 is built from 17 residues. The CDR3 protein is CASSEAGLAVSYNEQFF. In DNA, the CDR3 is TGTGCCAGCAGTGAAGCGGGACTAGCGGTATCCTACAATGAGCAGTTCTTC.

The chain uses TRBV19 and TRBJ1-4; no clear D gene. Germline CDR1 LNHDA, CDR2 SQIVND (reference sequence). V lost 3 bases and J lost 7, with 15 bases in between. The CDR3 has 15 amino acids. The CDR3 DNA sequence: TGTGCCAGTAGTATTGGAGGGAAAAGGAGTGAAAAACTGTTTTTT. Translation gives CASSIGGKRSEKLFF. The whole variable domain, remainder taken from reference TRBV19 and TRBJ1-4, is DGGITQSPKYLFRKEGQNVTLSCEQNLNHDAMYWYRQDPGQGLRLIYYSQIVNDFQKGDIAEGYSVSREKKESFPLTVTSAQKNPTAFYLCASSIGGKRSEKLFFGSGTQLSVL.

The rearrangement links TRBV9 to TRBJ2-7; 9 positions agree with TRBD1. Germline V gives CDR1 SGDLS, CDR2 YYNGEE. There are 14 residues in the CDR3. The V gene end was trimmed by 3 bases and the J gene end by 5 bases; junction bases not matched to a gene: 6. In nucleotides, the CDR3 is TGTGCCAGCAGCGCACGACAGGGGGGCCACGAGCAGTACTTC. It is translated as CASSARQGGHEQYF.

The J gene is TRBJ2-7, the V gene TRBV7-8; TRBD2 matches 9 bases. The CDR3 runs 18 residues. The germline CDR1 and CDR2 sequences are SGHVS and FQNEAQ. V dropped 0 bases and J dropped 4; count of bases not matched to a gene: 13. The CDR3 protein is CASSLAQSSGSVNYEQYF. CDR3 coding DNA: TGTGCCAGCAGCTTAGCACAGAGTAGCGGGAGCGTTAATTACGAGCAGTACTTC.

The chain uses TRBV11-3 and TRBJ2-5, with 13 bases matching TRBD2. The trim removed 1 base at V and 2 bases at J, leaving 7 bases unmatched. The CDR3 has 18 amino acids. Germline lookup yields CDR1 SGHNT and CDR2 YENEEA. DNA for the CDR3: TGTGCCAGCAGCTTAGTCCTTGGACTAGCGGGAGTACAAGAGACCCAGTACTTC. It is translated as CASSLVLGLAGVQETQYF.

The genes are TRBV30 and TRBJ2-6, with D unclear. Deletions cut 1 base from V and 2 bases from J, with 12 bases between. This CDR3 region has 16 residues. The germline V gene encodes CDR1 GTSNPN and CDR2 SVGIG (reference sequence). CDR3 in amino acids: CAWSGPDQTGANVLTF. Here the CDR3 DNA reads TGTGCCTGGAGTGGACCGGACCAAACTGGGGCCAACGTCCTGACTTTC.

The chain carries TRBV6-1 and TRBJ2-1; TRBD1 might be the D (6 bases). Trimming pared 4 bases from V and 4 bases from J, leaving 14 bases between. The CDR3 has 15 amino acids. Germline V CDR1 and CDR2: MNHNS, SASEGT. CDR3 protein: CASSVTGGTYNEQFF. The CDR3 nucleotides are TGTGCCAGCAGTGTGACAGGAGGCACGTACAATGAGCAGTTCTTC.

This clone was recorded only once. The rearrangement links TRBV6-6 to TRBJ1-1; D is perhaps TRBD1 (5 bases). This CDR3 comprises 12 residues. Trimming removed 2 bases at V and 4 bases at J, with 5 bases between. From germline, CDR1 is MNHNY and CDR2 SVGAGI (reference sequence). In DNA form, the CDR3 reads TGTGCCAGCAGTTACGGGGGCACTGAAGCTTTCTTT. It is translated as CASSYGGTEAFF.

This chain links TRBV10-3 with TRBJ2-4; D possibly corresponds to TRBD1 (5 bases). The CDR3 length is 14 residues. Germline V lookup: CDR1 ENHRY, CDR2 SYGVKD. Trimming took off 4 bases at V and 7 bases at J, with 14 bases between the two ends. The CDR3 loop is CAISVGQGENIQYF. CDR3 in DNA: TGTGCCATCAGTGTCGGGCAGGGTGAGAACATTCAGTACTTC.

V is TRBV30 and J is TRBJ2-2, with TRBD1 matching over 8 bases. This CDR3 spans 14 amino acids. Unmatched junction bases numbered 5, after V lost 1 base and J lost 7 bases. The germline gives CDR1 GTSNPN, CDR2 SVGIG (reference sequence). CDR3 DNA: TGTGCCTGGAGTGCACAGGGGGTTAGCGGGGAGCTGTTTTTT. Protein product: CAWSAQGVSGELFF.

As to this clone: Other DNA sequences of this sample code for an identical CDR3. This chain connects TRBV7-2 to TRBJ2-7; TRBD1 aligns across 8 bases. V dropped 5 bases and J dropped 2; count of bases not matched to a gene: 5. CDR3 length: 14 residues. The V gene's germline CDR1 is SGHTA and CDR2 FQGNSA. In DNA, the CDR3 is TGTGCCAGCAGCCCGCGACAGGGGCCCTACGAGCAGTACTTC. The encoded protein is CASSPRQGPYEQYF.